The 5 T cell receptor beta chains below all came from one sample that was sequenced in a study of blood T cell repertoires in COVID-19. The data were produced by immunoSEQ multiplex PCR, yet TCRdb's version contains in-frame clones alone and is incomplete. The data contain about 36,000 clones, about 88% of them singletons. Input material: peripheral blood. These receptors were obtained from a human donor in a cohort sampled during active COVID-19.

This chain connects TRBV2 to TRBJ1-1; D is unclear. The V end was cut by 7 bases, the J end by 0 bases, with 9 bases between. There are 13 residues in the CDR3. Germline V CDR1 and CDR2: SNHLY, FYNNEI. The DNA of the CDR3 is TGTGCCAGCAAAACGGTCATGAACACTGAAGCTTTCTTT. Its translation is CASKTVMNTEAFF.

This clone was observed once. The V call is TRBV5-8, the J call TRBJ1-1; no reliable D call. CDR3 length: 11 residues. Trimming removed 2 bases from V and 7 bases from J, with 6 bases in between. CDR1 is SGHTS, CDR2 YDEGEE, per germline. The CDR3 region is CASSFIGEAFF. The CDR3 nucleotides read TGTGCCAGCAGCTTCATCGGTGAAGCTTTCTTT.

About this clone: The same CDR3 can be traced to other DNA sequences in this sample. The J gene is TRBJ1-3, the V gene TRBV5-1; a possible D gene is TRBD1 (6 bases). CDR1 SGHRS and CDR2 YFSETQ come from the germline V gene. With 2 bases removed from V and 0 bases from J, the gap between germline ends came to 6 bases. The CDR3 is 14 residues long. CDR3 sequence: CASSLQGSGNTIYF. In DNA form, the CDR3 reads TGCGCCAGCAGCTTACAGGGCTCTGGAAACACCATATATTTT. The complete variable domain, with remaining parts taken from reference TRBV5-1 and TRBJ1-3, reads KAGVTQTPRYLIKTRGQQVTLSCSPISGHRSVSWYQQTPGQGLQFLFEYFSETQRNKGNFPGRFSGRQFSNSRSEMNVSTLELGDSALYLCASSLQGSGNTIYFGEGSWLTVV.

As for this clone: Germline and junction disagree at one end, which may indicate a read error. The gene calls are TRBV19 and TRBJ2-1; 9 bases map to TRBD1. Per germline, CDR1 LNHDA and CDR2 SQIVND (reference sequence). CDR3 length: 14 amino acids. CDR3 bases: TGTACCAGTAGGGGGGACAGGGAACACAATGAGCAGTTCTTC. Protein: CTSRGDREHNEQFF.

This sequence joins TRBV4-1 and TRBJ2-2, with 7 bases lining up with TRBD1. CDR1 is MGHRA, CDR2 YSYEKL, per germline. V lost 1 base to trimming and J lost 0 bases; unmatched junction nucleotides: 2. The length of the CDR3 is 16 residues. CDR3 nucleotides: TGCGCCAGCAGCCAAGGACAGGGATCGAACACCGGGGAGCTGTTTTTT. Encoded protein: CASSQGQGSNTGELFF.